This T cell receptor beta chain derives from a study of blood T cell repertoires in COVID-19. Generated by immunoSEQ multiplex PCR, the TCRdb table keeps only in-frame clones and is missing some. This repertoire shows hundreds of thousands of clones, 86% found once; its top ten account for over 4.5%. Trimming took 6 bases from V and 0 from J, leaving 6 bases between them. This CDR3 has 13 amino acids. The germline V gene encodes CDR1 MNHNY and CDR2 SVGAGI (reference sequence). The sequence derives from a man of 80 years or more with acute or convalescent COVID-19. The chain combines TRBV6-6 with TRBJ1-3; D ambiguous. Sequences were obtained from peripheral blood. CDR3 nucleotides: TGTGCCAGCAGGAGAAACTCTGGAAACACCATATATTTT. Protein sequence: CASRRNSGNTIYF.